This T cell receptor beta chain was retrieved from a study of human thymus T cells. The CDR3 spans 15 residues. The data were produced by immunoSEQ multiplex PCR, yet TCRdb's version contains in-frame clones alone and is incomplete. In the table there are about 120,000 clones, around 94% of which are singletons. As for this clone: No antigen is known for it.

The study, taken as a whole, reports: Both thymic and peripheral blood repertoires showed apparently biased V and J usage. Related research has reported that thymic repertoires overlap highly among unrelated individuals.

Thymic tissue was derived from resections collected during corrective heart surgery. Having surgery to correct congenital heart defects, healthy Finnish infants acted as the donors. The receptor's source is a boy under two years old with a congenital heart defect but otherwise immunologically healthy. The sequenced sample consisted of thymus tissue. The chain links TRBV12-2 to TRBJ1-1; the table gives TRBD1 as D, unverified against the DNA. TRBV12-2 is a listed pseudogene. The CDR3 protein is CASRLLTGPNTEAFF. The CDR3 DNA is TGTGCAAGTCGCCTTCTGACAGGGCCGAACACTGAAGCTTTCTTT.